This entry describes one T cell receptor (beta chain). Its target is not known. The source of the sample is a study of shared clonotypes between healthy human individuals. In the study overall: For every donor, three CD4 naive, three CD4 memory, two CD8 naive and one CD8 memory plates were used. Study-wide results and limits: Researchers sampled blood only, noting tissue repertoires likely differ. What naive subsets generally showed was a larger estimated richness than memory subsets showed.

A CD45RA-negative memory subset and a CD45RA+ naive subset were separated from the CD4+ cells. J lost 3 bases, V lost 7 bases, and 7 bases had no gene match. The CDR3 runs to 14 residues. CDR1 and CDR2 (germline): ENHRY, SYGVKD. The method was immunoSEQ multiplex PCR; TCRdb's version includes in-frame clones alone and lacks a portion of them. Of 2.3 million or so clones in the sample, about 92% were seen once. This TCR derives from a man aged 18-30 years in good health. Some clones in this sample may be carry-over from other donors' samples. Sequenced material: naive CD4+ T cells from PBMCs. The subset here: CD45RA+ positively selected. The V call is TRBV10-3, the J call TRBJ2-3; 7 bases fit TRBD1. CDR3: CAITTTGRTDTQYF. DNA of the CDR3: TGTGCCATCACCACGACAGGGAGAACAGATACGCAGTATTTT.